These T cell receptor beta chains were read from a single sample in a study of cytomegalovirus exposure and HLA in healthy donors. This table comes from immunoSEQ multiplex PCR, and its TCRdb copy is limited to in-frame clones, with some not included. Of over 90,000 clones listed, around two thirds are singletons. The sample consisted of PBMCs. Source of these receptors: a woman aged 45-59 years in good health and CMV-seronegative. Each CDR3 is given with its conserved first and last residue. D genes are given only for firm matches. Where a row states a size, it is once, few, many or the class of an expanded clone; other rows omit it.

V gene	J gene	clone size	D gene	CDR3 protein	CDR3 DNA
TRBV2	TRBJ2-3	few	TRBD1	CASSALSGGLTDTQYF	TGTGCCAGCAGTGCACTGTCAGGGGGCTTAACAGATACGCAGTATTTT
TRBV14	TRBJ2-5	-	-	CASRQTSPDQETQYF	TGTGCCAGCAGACAAACTAGCCCCGATCAAGAGACCCAGTACTTC
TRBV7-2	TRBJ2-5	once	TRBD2	CASSPSGGLLETQYF	TGTGCCAGCAGCCCTAGCGGGGGGCTTTTGGAGACCCAGTACTTC
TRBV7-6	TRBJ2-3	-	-	CASSFAQGTDTQYF	TGTGCCAGCAGCTTTGCACAGGGCACAGATACGCAGTATTTT
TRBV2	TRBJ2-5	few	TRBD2	CASSDSQRGAQYF	TGTGCCAGCAGTGACTCCCAGCGGGGGGCCCAGTACTTC
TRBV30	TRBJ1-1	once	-	CAWSGMKARGDTEAFF	TGTGCCTGGAGTGGTATGAAGGCCCGCGGGGACACTGAAGCTTTCTTT
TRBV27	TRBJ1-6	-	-	CASSSHRNSPLHF	TGTGCCAGCAGTTCCCACAGAAATTCACCCCTCCACTTT
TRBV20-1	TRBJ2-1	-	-	CSAREEEQFF	TGCAGTGCTAGAGAGGAGGAGCAGTTCTTC
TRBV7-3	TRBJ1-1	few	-	CASSRSGGTEAFF	TGTGCCAGCAGCCGGTCGGGGGGCACTGAAGCTTTCTTT
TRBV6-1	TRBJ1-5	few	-	CASSEDRGFRAQPQHF	TGTGCCAGCAGTGAAGATAGGGGGTTTAGGGCTCAGCCCCAGCATTTT
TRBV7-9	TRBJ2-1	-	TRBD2	CASSRGGLAGSYNEQFF	TGTGCCAGCAGCCGCGGTGGGCTAGCGGGCTCCTACAATGAGCAGTTCTTC
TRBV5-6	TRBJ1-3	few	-	CASSSQGVGNTIYF	TGTGCCAGCAGTTCGCAGGGCGTTGGAAACACCATATATTTT
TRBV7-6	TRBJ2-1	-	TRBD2	CASSSMTSGFINEQFF	TGTGCCAGCAGCTCCATGACTAGCGGGTTCATTAATGAGCAGTTCTTC
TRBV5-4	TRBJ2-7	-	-	CASSFAQGTSSYEQYF	TGTGCCAGCAGCTTCGCCCAGGGAACGAGCTCCTACGAGCAGTACTTC
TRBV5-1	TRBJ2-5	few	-	CASSPRPAETQYF	TGCGCCAGCAGCCCGCGCCCCGCGGAGACCCAGTACTTC
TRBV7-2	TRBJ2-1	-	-	CASSFGSGYYNEQFF	TGTGCCAGCAGCTTTGGTAGCGGATACTACAATGAGCAGTTCTTC
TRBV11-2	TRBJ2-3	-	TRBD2	CASSLRLAGFTDTQYF	TGTGCCAGCAGCCTCCGACTAGCGGGGTTCACAGATACGCAGTATTTT
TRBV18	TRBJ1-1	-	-	CASSPQEELSTEAFF	TGTGCCAGCTCACCTCAAGAGGAGTTGAGCACTGAAGCTTTCTTT
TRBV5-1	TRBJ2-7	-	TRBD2	CASCSGTSGSYEQYF	TGCGCCAGCTGCTCCGGGACTAGCGGGAGCTACGAGCAGTACTTC
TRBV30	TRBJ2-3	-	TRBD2	CAWSRTGLGYVDTQYF	TGTGCCTGGAGTCGTACGGGACTAGGATATGTAGATACGCAGTATTTT
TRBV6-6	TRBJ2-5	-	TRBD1	CASSAGTGVETQYF	TGTGCCAGCAGCGCCGGGACAGGGGTTGAGACCCAGTACTTC
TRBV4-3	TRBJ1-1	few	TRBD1	CASSPGQANEAFF	TGCGCCAGCAGCCCTGGACAGGCTAATGAAGCTTTCTTT
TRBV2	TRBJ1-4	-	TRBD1	CASREQGAIEKLFF	TGTGCCAGCAGGGAACAGGGGGCGATTGAAAAACTGTTTTTT
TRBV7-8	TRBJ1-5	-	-	CASSLAPGFQPQHF	TGTGCCAGCAGCTTAGCCCCAGGGTTCCAGCCCCAGCATTTT
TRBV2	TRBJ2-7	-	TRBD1	CASSTDVTGPYEQYF	TGTGCCAGCAGTACCGACGTGACAGGGCCCTACGAGCAGTACTTC
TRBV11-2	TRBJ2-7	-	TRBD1	CASSLHPDREDEQYF	TGTGCCAGCAGCTTACATCCGGACAGGGAGGACGAGCAGTACTTC
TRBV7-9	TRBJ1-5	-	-	CASSPGMGGNQPQHF	TGTGCCAGCAGCCCCGGGATGGGTGGCAATCAGCCCCAGCATTTT
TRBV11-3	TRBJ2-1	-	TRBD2	CASSLGGLAGGDEQFF	TGTGCCAGCAGCTTAGGCGGACTAGCGGGAGGCGATGAGCAGTTCTTC
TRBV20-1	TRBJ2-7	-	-	CSAKISYEQYF	TGCAGTGCTAAAATATCCTACGAGCAGTACTTC
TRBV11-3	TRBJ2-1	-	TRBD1	CASSLGQGDNNEQFF	TGTGCCAGCAGCTTGGGGCAGGGGGATAACAATGAGCAGTTCTTC
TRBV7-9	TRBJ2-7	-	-	CASSPIARFEQYF	TGTGCCAGCAGCCCAATAGCCCGCTTCGAGCAGTACTTC
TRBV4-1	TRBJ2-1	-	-	CASIGGVGNEQFF	TGCGCCAGCATAGGGGGAGTGGGGAATGAGCAGTTCTTC
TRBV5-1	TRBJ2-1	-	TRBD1	CASSGRGPNNEQFF	TGCGCCAGCAGCGGCAGGGGGCCTAACAATGAGCAGTTCTTC
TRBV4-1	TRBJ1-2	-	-	CASSQFPLGGYTF	TGCGCCAGCAGCCAATTCCCGCTCGGTGGCTACACCTTC
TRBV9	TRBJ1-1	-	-	CASSVTPEAMNTEAFF	TGTGCCAGCAGCGTAACCCCCGAGGCAATGAACACTGAAGCTTTCTTT
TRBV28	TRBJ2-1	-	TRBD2	CASSLSIWTSGYYNEQFF	TGTGCCAGCAGTTTATCGATTTGGACTAGCGGATACTACAATGAGCAGTTCTTC
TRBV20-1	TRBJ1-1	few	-	CSGGLNTEAFF	TGCAGTGGAGGGTTGAACACTGAAGCTTTCTTT
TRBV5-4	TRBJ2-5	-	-	CASSVTGGQETQYF	TGTGCCAGCAGCGTCACCGGGGGTCAAGAGACCCAGTACTTC
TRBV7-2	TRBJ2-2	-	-	CASRPGEAGELFF	TGTGCCAGCAGACCGGGAGAAGCCGGGGAGCTGTTTTTT
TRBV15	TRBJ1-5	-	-	CATSRVFGSNNQPQHF	TGTGCCACCAGCAGAGTTTTTGGTAGTAACAATCAGCCCCAGCATTTT
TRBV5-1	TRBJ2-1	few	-	CASSLQGNEQFF	TGCGCCAGCAGTCTTCAGGGCAATGAGCAGTTCTTC
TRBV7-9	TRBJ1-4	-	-	CASSHTLGGINEKLFF	TGTGCCAGCAGCCACACTTTAGGGGGAATTAATGAAAAACTGTTTTTT
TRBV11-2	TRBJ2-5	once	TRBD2	CASSLSVAGGRQETQYF	TGTGCCAGCAGCTTATCGGTCGCGGGGGGACGGCAAGAGACCCAGTACTTC
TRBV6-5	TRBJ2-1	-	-	CASRSNNEQFF	TGTGCCAGCAGGTCAAACAATGAGCAGTTCTTC
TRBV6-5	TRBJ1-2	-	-	CASSRGVLGYGYTF	TGTGCCAGCAGTCGGGGGGTTTTGGGCTATGGCTACACCTTC
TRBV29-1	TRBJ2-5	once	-	CSVDRTGGAETQYF	TGCAGCGTTGACCGGACAGGAGGGGCAGAGACCCAGTACTTC
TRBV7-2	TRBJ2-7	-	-	CASSPMESSYEQYF	TGTGCCAGCAGCCCGATGGAGAGCTCCTACGAGCAGTACTTC
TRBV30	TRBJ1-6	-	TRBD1	CAWSDGRQGSLEFSPLHF	TGTGCCTGGAGTGACGGGAGACAGGGGTCCTTGGAGTTTTCACCCCTCCACTTT
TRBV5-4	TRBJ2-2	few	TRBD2	CASSSFGGANTGELFF	TGTGCCAGCAGCTCTTTTGGGGGGGCGAACACCGGGGAGCTGTTTTTT
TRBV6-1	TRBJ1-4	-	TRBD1	CASSETGGTNEKLFF	TGTGCCAGCAGCGAAACAGGGGGAACTAATGAAAAACTGTTTTTT
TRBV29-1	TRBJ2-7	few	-	CSVSSKVRQGTYEQYF	TGCAGCGTCTCTAGCAAGGTTCGGCAGGGGACCTACGAGCAGTACTTC
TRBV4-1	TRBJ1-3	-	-	CASSQGEARGLGNTIYF	TGCGCCAGCAGCCAAGGGGAGGCTCGGGGTCTCGGAAACACCATATATTTT
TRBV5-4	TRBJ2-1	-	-	CASSLVARDNNEQFF	TGTGCCAGCAGCTTGGTTGCCCGGGACAACAATGAGCAGTTCTTC
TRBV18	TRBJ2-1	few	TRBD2	CASSQTSGSTYNEQFF	TGTGCCAGCTCCCAAACTAGCGGGAGCACCTACAATGAGCAGTTCTTC
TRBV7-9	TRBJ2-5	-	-	CASTSSGGTLQETQYF	TGTGCCAGCACCTCAAGCGGCGGAACACTCCAAGAGACCCAGTACTTC